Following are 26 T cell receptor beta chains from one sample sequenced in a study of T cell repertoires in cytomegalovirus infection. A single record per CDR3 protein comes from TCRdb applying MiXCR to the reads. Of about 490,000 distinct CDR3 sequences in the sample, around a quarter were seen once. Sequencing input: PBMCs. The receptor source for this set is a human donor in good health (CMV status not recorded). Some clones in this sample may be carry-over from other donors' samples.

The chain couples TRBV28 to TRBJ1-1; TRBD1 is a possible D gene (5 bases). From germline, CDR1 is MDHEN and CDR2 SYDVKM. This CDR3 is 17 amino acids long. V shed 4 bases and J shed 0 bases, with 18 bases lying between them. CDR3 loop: CASSYDVRGRVNTEAFF. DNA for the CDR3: TGTGCCAGCAGTTACGATGTGAGGGGCCGAGTGAACACTGAAGCTTTCTTT.

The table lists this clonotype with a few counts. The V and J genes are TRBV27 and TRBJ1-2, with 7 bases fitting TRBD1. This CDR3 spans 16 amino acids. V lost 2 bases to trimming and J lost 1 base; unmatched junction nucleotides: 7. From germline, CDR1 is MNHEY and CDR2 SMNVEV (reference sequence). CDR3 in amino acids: CASSLGGQSLNYGYTF. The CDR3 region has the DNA TGTGCCAGCAGTTTAGGGGGACAGTCACTTAACTATGGCTACACCTTC.

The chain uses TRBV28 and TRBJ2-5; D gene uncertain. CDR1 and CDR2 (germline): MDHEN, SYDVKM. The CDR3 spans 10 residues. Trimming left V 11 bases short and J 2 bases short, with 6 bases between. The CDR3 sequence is CALGQETQYF. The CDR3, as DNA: TGTGCCCTTGGGCAAGAGACCCAGTACTTC.

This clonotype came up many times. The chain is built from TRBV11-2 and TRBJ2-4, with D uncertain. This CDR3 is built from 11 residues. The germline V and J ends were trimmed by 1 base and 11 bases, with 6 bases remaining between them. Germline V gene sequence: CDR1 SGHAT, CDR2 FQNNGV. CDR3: CASSLVGLQYF. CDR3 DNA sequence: TGTGCCAGCAGCTTAGTCGGCCTTCAGTACTTC.

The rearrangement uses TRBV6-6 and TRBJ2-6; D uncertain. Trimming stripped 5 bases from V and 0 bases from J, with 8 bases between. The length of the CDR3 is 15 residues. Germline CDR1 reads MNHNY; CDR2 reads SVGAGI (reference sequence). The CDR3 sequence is CASSRRTSGANVLTF. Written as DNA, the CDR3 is TGTGCCAGCAGTCGACGGACCTCTGGGGCCAACGTCCTGACTTTC.

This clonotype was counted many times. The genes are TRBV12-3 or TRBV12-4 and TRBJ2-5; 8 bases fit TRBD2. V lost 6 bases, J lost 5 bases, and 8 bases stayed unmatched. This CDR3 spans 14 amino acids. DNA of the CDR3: TGTGCCAGCAGCCAATCGGGACTAGAGGAGACCCAGTACTTC. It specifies CASSQSGLEETQYF.

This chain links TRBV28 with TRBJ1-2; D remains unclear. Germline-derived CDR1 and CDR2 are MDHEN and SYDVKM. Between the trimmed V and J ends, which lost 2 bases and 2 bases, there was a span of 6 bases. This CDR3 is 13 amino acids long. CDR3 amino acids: CASSLGKNYGYTF. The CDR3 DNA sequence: TGTGCCAGCAGTTTAGGCAAGAACTATGGCTACACCTTC.

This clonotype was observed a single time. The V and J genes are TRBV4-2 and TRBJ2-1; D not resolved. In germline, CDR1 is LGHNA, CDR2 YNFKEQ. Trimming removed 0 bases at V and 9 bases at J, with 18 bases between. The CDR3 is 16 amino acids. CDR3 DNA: TGTGCCAGCAGCCAAGATCATTCCGGAAGCTTGAGTGAGCAGTTCTTC. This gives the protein CASSQDHSGSLSEQFF.

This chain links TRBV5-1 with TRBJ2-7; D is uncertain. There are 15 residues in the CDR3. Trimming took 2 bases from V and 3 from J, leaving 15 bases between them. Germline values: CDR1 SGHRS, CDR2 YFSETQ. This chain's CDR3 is CASSLEALPHYEQYF. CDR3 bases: TGCGCCAGCAGCTTAGAGGCCCTACCCCACTACGAGCAGTACTTC.

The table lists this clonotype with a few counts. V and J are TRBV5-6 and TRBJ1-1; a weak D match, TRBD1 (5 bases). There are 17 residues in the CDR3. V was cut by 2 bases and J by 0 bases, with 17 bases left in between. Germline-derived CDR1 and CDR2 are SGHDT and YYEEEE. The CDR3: CASSLEQGAYLNTEAFF. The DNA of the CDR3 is TGTGCCAGCAGCTTAGAACAAGGGGCCTATCTGAACACTGAAGCTTTCTTT.

As DNA, the CDR3 is TGTGCCACCAGTGATTTGGGACTAGCCACAGATACGCAGTATTTT. Its protein is CATSDLGLATDTQYF. The chain employs TRBV24-1 and TRBJ2-3; TRBD2 aligns across 8 bases. V shed 0 bases, J shed 2 bases, and the junction held 0 bases outside the gene matches. Germline CDR1 reads KGHDR; CDR2 reads SFDVKD. CDR3 length equals 15 residues.

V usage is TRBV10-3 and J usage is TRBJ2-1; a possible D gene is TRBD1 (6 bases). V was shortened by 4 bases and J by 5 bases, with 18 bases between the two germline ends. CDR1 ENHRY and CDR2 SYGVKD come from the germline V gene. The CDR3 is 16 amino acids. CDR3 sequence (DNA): TGTGCCATCAGTGGGAGCGGTAGGGGGAGCCACAATGAGCAGTTCTTC. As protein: CAISGSGRGSHNEQFF.

The CDR3: CASIGVRTSGDVQYV. The CDR3 nucleotides read TGTGCCAGCATTGGCGTGAGGACTAGCGGGGACGTGCAGTACGTC. The gene calls are TRBV2 and TRBJ2-7; TRBD2 agrees at 12 bases. CDR3 length equals 15 residues. CDR1 is SNHLY, CDR2 FYNNEI, per germline. Losses at the gene ends were 7 bases for V and 9 bases for J; bases not matched to a gene: 13.

DNA of the CDR3: TGCGCCAGCAGCCCAACTAGCGGGAGTTGGGATGAGCAGTTCTTC. The encoded protein is CASSPTSGSWDEQFF. The V and J genes are TRBV4-1 and TRBJ2-1, with 11 bases identical to TRBD2. Trimming took 4 bases from V and 8 from J; bases not matched to a gene: 7. Germline-derived CDR1 and CDR2 are MGHRA and YSYEKL. This CDR3 contains 15 residues.

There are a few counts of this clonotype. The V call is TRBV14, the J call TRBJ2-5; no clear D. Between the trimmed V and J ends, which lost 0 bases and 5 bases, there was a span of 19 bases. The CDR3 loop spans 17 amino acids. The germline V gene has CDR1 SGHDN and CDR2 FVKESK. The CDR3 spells CASSQDKVFLDRETQYF. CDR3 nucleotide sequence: TGTGCCAGCAGCCAAGATAAGGTGTTCCTGGACCGGGAGACCCAGTACTTC.

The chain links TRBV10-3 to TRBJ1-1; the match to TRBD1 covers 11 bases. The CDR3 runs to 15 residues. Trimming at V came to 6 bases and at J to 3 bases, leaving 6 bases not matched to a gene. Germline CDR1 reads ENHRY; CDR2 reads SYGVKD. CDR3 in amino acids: CAIRDRGRSDTEAFF. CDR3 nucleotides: TGTGCCATCAGGGACAGGGGGCGATCGGACACTGAAGCTTTCTTT.

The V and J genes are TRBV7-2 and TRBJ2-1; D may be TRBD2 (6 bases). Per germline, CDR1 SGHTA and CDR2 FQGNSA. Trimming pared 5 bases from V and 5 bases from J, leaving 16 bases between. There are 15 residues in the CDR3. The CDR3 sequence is CASSLVRDSNNEQFF. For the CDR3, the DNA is TGTGCCAGCAGCCTAGTCAGGGACTCGAACAATGAGCAGTTCTTC.

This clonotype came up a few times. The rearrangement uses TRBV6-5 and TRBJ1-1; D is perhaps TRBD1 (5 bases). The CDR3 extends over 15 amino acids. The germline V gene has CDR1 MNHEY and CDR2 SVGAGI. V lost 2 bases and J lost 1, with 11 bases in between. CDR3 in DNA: TGTGCCAGCAGTTACAGGGGAACCCAGAACACTGAAGCTTTCTTT. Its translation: CASSYRGTQNTEAFF.

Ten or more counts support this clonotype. This CDR3 reads CASSLDGTGGNYGYTF. The CDR3 DNA sequence: TGTGCCAGCAGCTTAGACGGGACAGGGGGCAACTATGGCTACACCTTC. V gene TRBV7-2 combines with J gene TRBJ1-2, with 12 bases matching TRBD1. CDR3 length: 16 residues. Losses at the gene ends were 1 base for V and 2 bases for J; bases not matched to a gene: 2. The germline CDR1 and CDR2 sequences are SGHTA and FQGNSA.

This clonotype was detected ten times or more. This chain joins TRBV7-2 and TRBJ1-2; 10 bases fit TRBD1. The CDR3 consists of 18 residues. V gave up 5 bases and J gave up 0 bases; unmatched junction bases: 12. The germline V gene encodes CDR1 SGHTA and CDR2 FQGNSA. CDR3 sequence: CASSKPGTGVGANYGYTF. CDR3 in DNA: TGTGCCAGCAGCAAGCCCGGGACAGGGGTTGGGGCTAACTATGGCTACACCTTC.

CDR3 nucleotide sequence: TGTGCCAGCAGCGTAGACGCGGGGGGGCCTAGAGAGCAGTACTTC. Translation: CASSVDAGGPREQYF. The chain employs TRBV9 and TRBJ2-7, with 9 positions matching TRBD2. V was pared by 0 bases and J by 7 bases, with 8 bases of the junction left unmatched. The CDR3 has 15 residues. Germline CDR1 is SGDLS and CDR2 is YYNGEE.

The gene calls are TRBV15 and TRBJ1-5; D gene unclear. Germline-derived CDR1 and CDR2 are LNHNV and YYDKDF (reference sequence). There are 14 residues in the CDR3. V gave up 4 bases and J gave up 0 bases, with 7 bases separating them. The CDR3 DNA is TGTGCCACCAGCAAGAGGGCTAGCAATCAGCCCCAGCATTTT. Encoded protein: CATSKRASNQPQHF. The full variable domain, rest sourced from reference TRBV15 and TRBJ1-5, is DAMVIQNPRYQVTQFGKPVTLSCSQTLNHNVMYWYQQKSSQAPKLLFHYYDKDFNNEADTPDNFQSRRPNTSFCFLDIRSPGLGDTAMYLCATSKRASNQPQHFGDGTRLSIL.

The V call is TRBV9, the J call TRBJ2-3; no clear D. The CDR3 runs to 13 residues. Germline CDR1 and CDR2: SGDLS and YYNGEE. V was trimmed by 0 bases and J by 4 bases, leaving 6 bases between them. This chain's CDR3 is CASSVDVPDTQYF. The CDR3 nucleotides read TGTGCCAGCAGCGTAGACGTTCCAGATACGCAGTATTTT. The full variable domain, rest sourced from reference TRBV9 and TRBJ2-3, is DSGVTQTPKHLITATGQRVTLRCSPRSGDLSVYWYQQSLDQGLQFLIQYYNGEERAKGNILERFSAQQFPDLHSELNLSSLELGDSALYFCASSVDVPDTQYFGPGTRLTVL.

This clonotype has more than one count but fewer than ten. The CDR3 spells CASSLTSGSGEQYV. CDR3 in DNA: TGTGCCAGCAGTTTGACTAGCGGGAGCGGTGAGCAGTACGTC. This chain uses TRBV12-3 or TRBV12-4 with TRBJ2-7, with 12 positions matching TRBD2. The CDR3 totals 14 residues. The V and J ends lost 3 bases and 7 bases, in that order; junction bases with no gene match: 4.

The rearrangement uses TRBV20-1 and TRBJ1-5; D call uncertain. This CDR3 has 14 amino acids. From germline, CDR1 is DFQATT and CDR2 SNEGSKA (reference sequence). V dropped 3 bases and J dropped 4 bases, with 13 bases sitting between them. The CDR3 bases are TGCAGTGCTAGCTCCCCGGGCCTAAATCAGCCCCAGCATTTT. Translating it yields CSASSPGLNQPQHF.

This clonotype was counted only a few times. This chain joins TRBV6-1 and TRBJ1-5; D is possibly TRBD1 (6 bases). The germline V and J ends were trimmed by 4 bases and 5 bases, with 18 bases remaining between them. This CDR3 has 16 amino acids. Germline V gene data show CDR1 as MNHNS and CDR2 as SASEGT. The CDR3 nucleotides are TGTGCCAGCAGTGGACAACGGGGGCAGGTCCATCAGCCCCAGCATTTT. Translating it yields CASSGQRGQVHQPQHF.